This T cell receptor beta chain stems from a study of T cells after yellow fever vaccination. Germline CDR1 MDHEN, CDR2 SYDVKM. V was cut by 10 bases and J by 0 bases, with 13 bases left in between. The CDR3 spans 15 residues. TCRdb reprocessed the 5' RACE reads with MiXCR, giving one entry per CDR3 protein. The sample has more than 350,000 distinct CDR3 sequences, 11% seen once. This clonotype was detected many times. The rearrangement uses TRBV28 and TRBJ2-6, with D possibly TRBD2 on 5 matching bases. The sequencing used PBMCs, collected on the day of the first yellow fever vaccination. The clonotype comes from a man younger than 30 who received the YFV17D yellow fever vaccine. The CDR3 DNA sequence: TGTGCCACCTCTGGACGGGACTCTGGGGCCAACGTCCTGACTTTC. As protein: CATSGRDSGANVLTF. Complete variable domain (other parts from reference TRBV28 and TRBJ2-6): DVKVTQSSRYLVKRTGEKVFLECVQDMDHENMFWYRQDPGLGLRLIYFSYDVKMKEKGDIPEGYSVSREKKERFSLILESASTNQTSMYLCATSGRDSGANVLTFGAGSRLTVL.